The clone carrying this T cell receptor beta chain was detected a few times. Antigen: not known. This specimen comes from a study of early T cells in non-severe SARS-CoV-2 infection. In the study overall: Unpaired chains resulted from sequencing bulk RNA of unsorted whole blood.

Study-wide results and limits: Private and CD4 specificities were missed by VDJdb matching, skewed to anti-spike CD8.

Trimming removed 3 bases at V and 0 bases at J, with 12 bases between. CDR3 size: 15 residues. Germline CDR1 and CDR2: DFQATT and SNEGSKA (reference sequence). Attachment of unique molecular identifiers was made to individual cDNA molecules. TCRdb used MiXCR to reprocess the 5' RACE reads, holding one entry per CDR3 protein. The data show about 80,000 distinct CDR3 sequences, 9.5% to 15% seen once. This receptor was taken from an adult who was a healthcare worker with PCR-confirmed SARS-CoV-2 infection or an uninfected control (not recorded which). The source material was whole blood. The chain couples TRBV20-1 to TRBJ2-4; TRBD1 or TRBD2 may be the D gene (5 bases each). In DNA, the CDR3 is TGCAGTGCTAGGGGGACGGAGCTAGCCAAAAACATTCAGTACTTC. The encoded protein is CSARGTELAKNIQYF.